This T cell receptor beta chain was observed in a study of CD8 T cells in ankylosing spondylitis. Study-wide points: From matched ankylosing spondylitis synovial fluid, disease-linked clones were reportedly recovered at significantly enriched levels. Reactive arthritis synovial fluid and blood were previously reported to contain some motif variants. Disease-linked clones proved CD8+ and comparatively uncommon in peripheral blood.

It was by quantitative 5'-RACE with molecular barcodes that TCR beta libraries were made. TCRdb processed the 5' RACE reads anew with MiXCR; each CDR3 protein has one entry. The table records around 230,000 distinct CDR3 sequences, roughly 8% of them present only once. This clonotype was observed many times. Its matching antigen is unknown. The CDR3 has 20 amino acids. Sequencing was done on a sample of blood, either unsorted or a sorted T cell fraction (not recorded which). The origin of this receptor is a female donor with ankylosing spondylitis or in good health (not recorded which). This chain connects TRBV21-1 to TRBJ2-2; TRBD2 reflects the table's D call only, with no check against the DNA. TRBV21-1 counts as a pseudogene. The CDR3 reads CASSRSTSGMLHANTGELFF. In DNA form, the CDR3 reads TGTGCCAGCAGCAGGTCGACTAGCGGGATGTTGCATGCGAACACCGGGGAGCTGTTTTTT.